This TCR beta chain emerged from a study of beta chain features in type 1 diabetes. General study points: Sequencing used cDNA, and cells with high TCR expression could therefore be over-represented. Insertion counts at VDJ junctions were lower in type 1 diabetes patients, who also showed more deletions there. TCRB CDR3s were moderately but significantly shorter in Type 1 diabetes patients in all four CD4+ subsets.

Expressed TCRB transcripts were sequenced, since all the RNA that had been isolated was reverse transcribed. Some clones are missing from TCRdb's copy, which holds only in-frame ones; the method was immunoSEQ multiplex PCR. The sample shows 200,000 to 300,000 clones, 13% to 15% of them seen only once. Concerning this clone itself: Its antigen is not known.

Blood was collected once per donor into heparin, averaging approximately 110 mL. Sequenced: naive CD4+ T cells from blood. The source of this sequence is a woman aged 40 to 55 in good health.

The CDR3 protein is CASSEGQGLGRSGANVLTF. In DNA form, the CDR3 reads TGTGCCAGCAGTGAAGGACAGGGGTTGGGAAGGTCTGGGGCCAACGTCCTGACTTTC. This chain links TRBV6-1 with TRBJ2-6, with 8 bases identical to TRBD1. The ends lost 1 base at V and 1 base at J; junction bases unmatched: 9. The V gene's germline CDR1 is MNHNS and CDR2 SASEGT. This CDR3 comprises 19 residues.